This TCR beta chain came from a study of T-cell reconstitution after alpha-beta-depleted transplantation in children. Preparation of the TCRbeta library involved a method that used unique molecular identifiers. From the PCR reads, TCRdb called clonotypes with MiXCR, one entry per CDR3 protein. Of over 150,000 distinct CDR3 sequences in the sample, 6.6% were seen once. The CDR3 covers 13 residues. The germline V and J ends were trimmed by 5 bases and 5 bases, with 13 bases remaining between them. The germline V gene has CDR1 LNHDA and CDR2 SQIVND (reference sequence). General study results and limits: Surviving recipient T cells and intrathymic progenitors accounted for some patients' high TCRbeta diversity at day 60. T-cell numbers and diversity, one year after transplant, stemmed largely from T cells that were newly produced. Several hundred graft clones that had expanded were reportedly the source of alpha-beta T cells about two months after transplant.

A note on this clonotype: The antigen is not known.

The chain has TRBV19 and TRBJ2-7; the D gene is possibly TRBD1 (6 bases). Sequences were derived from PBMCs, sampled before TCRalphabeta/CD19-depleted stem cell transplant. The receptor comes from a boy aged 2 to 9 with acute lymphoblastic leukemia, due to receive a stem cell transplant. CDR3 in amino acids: CASSPATGDEQYF. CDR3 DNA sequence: TGTGCCAGTAGTCCAGCGACAGGAGACGAGCAGTACTTC.